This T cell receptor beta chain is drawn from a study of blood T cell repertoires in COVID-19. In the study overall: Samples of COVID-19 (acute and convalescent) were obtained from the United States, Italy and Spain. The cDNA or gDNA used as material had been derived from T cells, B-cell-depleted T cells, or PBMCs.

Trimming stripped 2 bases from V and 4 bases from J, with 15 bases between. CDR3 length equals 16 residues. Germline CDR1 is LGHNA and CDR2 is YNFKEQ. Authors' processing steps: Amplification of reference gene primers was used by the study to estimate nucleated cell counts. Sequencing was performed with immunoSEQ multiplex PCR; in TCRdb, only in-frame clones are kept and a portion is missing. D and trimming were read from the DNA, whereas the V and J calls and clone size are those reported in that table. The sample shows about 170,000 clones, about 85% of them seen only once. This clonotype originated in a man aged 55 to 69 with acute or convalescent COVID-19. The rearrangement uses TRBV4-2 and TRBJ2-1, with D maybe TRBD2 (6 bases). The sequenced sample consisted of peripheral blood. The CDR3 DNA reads TGTGCCAGCAGCCAATTAGGGCGGGGCCAATACAATGAGCAGTTCTTC. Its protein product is CASSQLGRGQYNEQFF.